This TCR beta chain was found in a study of shared clonotypes between healthy human individuals. General study findings and limits: What naive subsets generally showed was a larger estimated richness than memory subsets showed. Shared clonotypes across all four donors exceeded non-shared ones in generation probability.

A word on this clone: Its antigen is as yet unknown.

Naive CD8 cells were CD45RO-negative, positively selected for CCR7, excluding terminally differentiated effector memory CD45RA+ cells. V was shortened by 6 bases and J by 2 bases, with 7 bases between the two germline ends. The CDR3 is made up of 13 amino acids. CDR1 is MNHEY, CDR2 SVGAGI, per germline. Using immunoSEQ multiplex PCR, the repertoire was profiled, and TCRdb retains in-frame clones only, with some absent. The sample holds 1.5 million to 2.5 million clones, approximately 94% seen once. The clonotype originates from a man aged 18 to 30 in good health. V gene TRBV6-5 combines with J gene TRBJ1-4; unclear D gene. The sample consisted of naive CD8+ T cells sorted from blood. The CDR3 coding sequence is TGTGCCAGCAGGCCCATGACTAATGAAAAACTGTTTTTT. Translated: CASRPMTNEKLFF.